A single sample gave rise to the 22 T cell receptor beta chains below, sequenced in a study of blood T cell repertoires in COVID-19 (dated by TCRdb to the early 2020s). Libraries came from the immunoSEQ multiplex PCR assay. In TCRdb, the immuneACCESS table is reduced to in-frame sequences with V and J assigned. These tables do not hold every clone; where another copy was compared, an unresolved V gene accounts for under half, and the others remain unexplained. This sample has about 35,000 clones in its table, and approximately 80% of those were observed once. 30% to 40% of the sample comes from the top ten. Material for sequencing was peripheral blood. These receptors originate from an elderly man with acute or convalescent COVID-19.

This chain connects TRBV11-3 to TRBJ2-1; TRBD1 matches 10 bases. Per germline, CDR1 SGHNT and CDR2 YENEEA. After removal of 5 bases from V and 11 bases from J, the junction contained 9 bases not matched to a gene. The CDR3 spans 14 residues. The CDR3 spells CASSPEAGQGKQFF. In DNA, the CDR3 is TGTGCCAGCAGCCCAGAGGCGGGACAGGGGAAGCAGTTCTTC.

V usage is TRBV12-3 or TRBV12-4 and J usage is TRBJ2-5; D not resolved. The CDR3 is made up of 11 amino acids. Trimming removed 3 bases at V and 4 bases at J, with 3 bases between. The CDR3 coding sequence is TGTGCCAGCAGTTTTCGAGAGACCCAGTACTTC. It is translated as CASSFRETQYF.

The chain couples TRBV5-6 to TRBJ2-1; D is perhaps TRBD2 (5 bases). V was cut by 5 bases and J by 4 bases, with 10 bases left in between. This CDR3 comprises 13 residues. Germline-derived CDR1 and CDR2 are SGHDT and YYEEEE. The DNA for the CDR3 is TGTGCCAGCAGTTCGGACTTGTACAATGAGCAGTTCTTC. Its translation: CASSSDLYNEQFF.

This clone was found once. The chain couples TRBV7-2 to TRBJ1-1, with D perhaps TRBD1 (6 bases). The CDR3 contains 14 residues. Germline V CDR1 and CDR2: SGHTA, FQGNSA. V was cut by 5 bases and J by 2 bases, with 12 bases left in between. The CDR3 DNA reads as TGTGCCAGCAGCCCCGGACAGTTAAACACTGAAGCTTTCTTT. Protein product: CASSPGQLNTEAFF. Variable domain in full (rest from reference TRBV7-2 and TRBJ1-1): GAGVSQSPSNKVTEKGKDVELRCDPISGHTALYWYRQSLGQGLEFLIYFQGNSAPDKSGLPSDRFSAERTGGSVSTLTIQRTQQEDSAVYLCASSPGQLNTEAFFGQGTRLTVV.

The chain links TRBV6-1 to TRBJ1-4, with D unresolved. V was cut by 2 bases and J by 4 bases, with 8 bases left in between. The CDR3 is 14 amino acids. Per the germline V gene, CDR1 is MNHNS and CDR2 is SASEGT. In DNA form, the CDR3 reads TGTGCCAGCAGTGAAAGAGGAGTTAATGAAAAACTGTTTTTT. Amino acid sequence: CASSERGVNEKLFF.

The chain carries TRBV5-1 and TRBJ1-6, with 7 bases identical to TRBD1. The CDR3 extends over 15 amino acids. Per germline, CDR1 SGHRS and CDR2 YFSETQ. After removal of 5 bases from V and 8 bases from J, the junction contained 10 bases not matched to a gene. CDR3 in amino acids: CASSPYRGEDSPLHF. DNA of the CDR3: TGCGCCAGCAGTCCCTACAGGGGAGAGGATTCACCCCTCCACTTT.

The chain recombines TRBV9 with TRBJ2-3; possibly TRBD2 for D (6 bases). Germline assignment: CDR1 SGDLS and CDR2 YYNGEE. CDR3 length: 16 residues. V dropped 0 bases and J dropped 1 base, with 12 bases sitting between them. The DNA for the CDR3 is TGTGCCAGCAGCGTAGAGAGCGGGCGAGGCACAGATACGCAGTATTTT. Amino acids: CASSVESGRGTDTQYF. Using reference TRBV9 and TRBJ2-3 for the parts outside the CDR3, the full variable domain is DSGVTQTPKHLITATGQRVTLRCSPRSGDLSVYWYQQSLDQGLQFLIQYYNGEERAKGNILERFSAQQFPDLHSELNLSSLELGDSALYFCASSVESGRGTDTQYFGPGTRLTVL.

This chain connects TRBV5-6 to TRBJ2-7; 11 positions agree with TRBD2. The CDR3 sequence is 17 residues long. V was clipped by 4 bases and J by 1 base; unmatched bases: 10. The germline CDR1 and CDR2 sequences are SGHDT and YYEEEE. The CDR3 loop reads CASSLVLLAGVSYEQYF. CDR3 DNA: TGTGCCAGCAGCCTAGTCTTACTAGCGGGGGTGTCCTACGAGCAGTACTTC.

This clone appeared a single time. The genes are TRBV5-1 and TRBJ1-1; 10 nucleotides agree with TRBD1. The CDR3 runs 14 residues. V lost 3 bases, J lost 7 bases, and 6 bases stayed unmatched. Germline-derived CDR1 and CDR2 are SGHRS and YFSETQ. CDR3 sequence: CASSWGDRGFEAFF. DNA for the CDR3: TGCGCCAGCAGCTGGGGGGACAGGGGTTTTGAAGCTTTCTTT.

The chain links TRBV5-1 to TRBJ1-1; 9 nucleotides align to TRBD1. CDR3 length: 14 amino acids. V dropped 6 bases and J dropped 1; count of bases not matched to a gene: 4. Germline loops: CDR1 SGHRS, CDR2 YFSETQ. CDR3 in amino acids: CASTTGQGNTEAFF. DNA of the CDR3: TGCGCCAGCACCACGGGACAGGGGAACACTGAAGCTTTCTTT.

This clone was detected only once. The CDR3: CASGLVRDNEKLFF. The CDR3 DNA reads TGTGCTAGTGGTTTGGTACGGGATAATGAAAAACTGTTTTTT. The V call is TRBV12-5, the J call TRBJ1-4; no definite D call. Trimming cost V 0 bases and J 4 bases, with 6 bases left between them. This CDR3 has 14 residues. From germline, CDR1 is LGHNT and CDR2 FRNRAP. The full variable domain, with the rest looked up from reference TRBV12-5 and TRBJ1-4, is DARVTQTPRHKVTEMGQEVTMRCQPILGHNTVFWYRQTMMQGLELLAYFRNRAPLDDSGMPKDRFSAEMPDATLATLKIQPSEPRDSAVYFCASGLVRDNEKLFFGSGTQLSVL.

The rearrangement links TRBV9 to TRBJ2-7; 8 bases match TRBD1. Germline V gene sequence: CDR1 SGDLS, CDR2 YYNGEE. V shed 2 bases and J 6 bases; nucleotides not matched to a gene: 1. CDR3 length equals 12 residues. The CDR3 DNA reads TGTGCCAGCAGCGTCGACAGGGGCGAGCAGTACTTC. This gives the protein CASSVDRGEQYF.

This sequence joins TRBV11-3 and TRBJ2-2, with 9 bases identical to TRBD2. This CDR3 contains 15 residues. The germline gives CDR1 SGHNT, CDR2 YENEEA. With 4 bases clipped from V and 4 bases from J, the junction kept 4 bases outside the gene matches. The CDR3 DNA sequence: TGTGCCAGCAGCTCCGCGGGGGGGAGCACCGGGGAGCTGTTTTTT. This sequence encodes CASSSAGGSTGELFF.

This clone was detected ten times or more. This chain connects TRBV5-4 to TRBJ1-2; 9 bases agree with TRBD1. The germline V gene encodes CDR1 SGHNT and CDR2 YYREEE (reference sequence). The CDR3 has 14 residues. Trimming removed 4 bases from V and 5 bases from J; junction bases left unmatched: 6. The CDR3 sequence: CASSASGQGYGYTF. The CDR3 nucleotides read TGTGCCAGCAGCGCCTCGGGACAGGGTTATGGCTACACCTTC.

This sequence joins TRBV6-2 or TRBV6-3 and TRBJ1-5; maybe TRBD1 (5 bases). The V gene lost 4 bases and the J gene lost 4 bases, with 11 bases spanning the gap. CDR3 length: 14 residues. Germline CDR1 is MNHEY and CDR2 is SVGEGT. The CDR3 protein is CASSLGQKNQPQHF. The CDR3, as DNA: TGTGCCAGCAGTTTAGGACAAAAAAATCAGCCCCAGCATTTT.

This clone was seen only a few times. The J gene is TRBJ1-2, the V gene TRBV4-1; TRBD1 might be the D (5 bases). The CDR3 is made up of 15 amino acids. The V end was cut by 1 base, the J end by 7 bases, with 16 bases between. Germline CDR1 reads MGHRA; CDR2 reads YSYEKL. The CDR3 is CASSQGRREGRGYTF. In nucleotides, the CDR3 is TGCGCCAGCAGCCAAGGCCGCAGGGAAGGACGTGGCTACACCTTC.

V gene TRBV5-1 combines with J gene TRBJ2-2; TRBD1 is a possible D gene (6 bases). There are 16 residues in the CDR3. Germline V gene data show CDR1 as SGHRS and CDR2 as YFSETQ. V was trimmed by 6 bases and J by 4 bases, leaving 19 bases between them. The CDR3, as DNA: TGCGCCAGCAAGCTTGGAGGCAGGGGTGGCACCGGGGAGCTGTTTTTT. Translated, it gives CASKLGGRGGTGELFF.

The V gene is TRBV3-1 (or the pseudogene TRBV3-2), the J gene TRBJ1-1; D is ambiguous. The CDR3 has 14 residues. V was pared by 4 bases and J by 0 bases, with 9 bases between. The germline gives CDR1 LGHDT, CDR2 YNNKEL (reference sequence). The CDR3 region has the DNA TGTGCCAGCAGCCCCATACATATGAACACTGAAGCTTTCTTT. Its translation is CASSPIHMNTEAFF.

The J gene is TRBJ2-1, the V gene TRBV15; 7 bases agree with TRBD1. Germline V gene sequence: CDR1 LNHNV, CDR2 YYDKDF (reference sequence). The CDR3 is 17 amino acids. With V trimmed by 0 bases and J by 0 bases, 5 bases remained unmatched. DNA for the CDR3: TGTGCCACCAGCAGAGATAGACGGACAGGCTCCTACAATGAGCAGTTCTTC. Encoded protein: CATSRDRRTGSYNEQFF.

This sequence joins TRBV7-2 and TRBJ2-1, with TRBD2 matching 9 bases. The CDR3 length is 15 residues. Germline CDR1 and CDR2: SGHTA and FQGNSA. V shed 5 bases, J shed 6 bases, and the junction held 8 bases outside the gene matches. The CDR3 region has the DNA TGTGCCAGCAGCCCCCAAGCGGGGGGCGGCAATGAGCAGTTCTTC. As protein: CASSPQAGGGNEQFF.

The chain couples TRBV18 to TRBJ1-3; 7 bases agree with TRBD1. This CDR3 comprises 16 residues. Germline-derived CDR1 and CDR2 are KGHSH and LQKENI. Unmatched junction bases numbered 6, after V lost 0 bases and J lost 4 bases. CDR3 amino acids: CASSPPPRTGGNTIYF. The CDR3 DNA reads TGTGCCAGCTCACCACCCCCCCGGACAGGAGGAAACACCATATATTTT.

V usage is TRBV11-2 and J usage is TRBJ1-1; tentatively, D is TRBD1 (6 bases). Per germline, CDR1 SGHAT and CDR2 FQNNGV. The CDR3 runs 14 residues. V lost 1 base and J 2 bases, leaving 8 bases between the germline ends. The CDR3 nucleotides are TGTGCCAGCAGCTTAGTAGGGGGAAACACTGAAGCTTTCTTT. As protein: CASSLVGGNTEAFF.